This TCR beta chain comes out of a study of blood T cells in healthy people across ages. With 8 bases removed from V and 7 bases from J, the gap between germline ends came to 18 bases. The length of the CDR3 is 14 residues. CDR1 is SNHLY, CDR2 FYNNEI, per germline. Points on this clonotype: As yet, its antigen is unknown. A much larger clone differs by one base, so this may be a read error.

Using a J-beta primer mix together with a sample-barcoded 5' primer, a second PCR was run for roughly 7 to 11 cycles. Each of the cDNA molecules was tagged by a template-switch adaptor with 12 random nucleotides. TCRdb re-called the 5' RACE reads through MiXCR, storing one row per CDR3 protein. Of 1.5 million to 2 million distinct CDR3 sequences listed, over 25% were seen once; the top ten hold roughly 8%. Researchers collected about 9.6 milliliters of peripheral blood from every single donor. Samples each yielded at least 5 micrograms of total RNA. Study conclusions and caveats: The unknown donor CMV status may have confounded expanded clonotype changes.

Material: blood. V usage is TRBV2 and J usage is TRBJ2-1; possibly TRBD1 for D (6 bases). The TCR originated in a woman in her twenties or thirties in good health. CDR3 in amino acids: CASACDYRVNEQFF. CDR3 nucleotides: TGTGCCAGCGCTTGCGATTACAGGGTTAATGAGCAGTTCTTC.